This T cell receptor beta chain appears in the sequencing data of a study of T cells in Graves' hyperthyroidism and ophthalmopathy. Amplified regions were TCR beta CDR3 sequences from RNA transcripts. The HTBI primer set drove a first-round RT-PCR of the TCR CDR3. Each CDR3 protein gets one entry after TCRdb re-called the multiplex PCR reads with MiXCR. The table shows approximately 740,000 distinct CDR3 sequences, with approximately 14% occurring only once. Findings and caveats of the study: The model made its ophthalmopathy prediction, and onset followed a median about 5.9 months later. Most clonotypes expanded in thyroid above 0.001 were likewise present in blood.

The table lists this clonotype with a few counts. Its antigen is undetermined. The PBMCs had their origin in around 9.1 ml of fresh peripheral blood. The receptor was derived from a woman aged 18-29 years with Graves' hyperthyroidism. The specimen sequenced was blood.

The CDR3 reads CAWSVAGPEAFF. The CDR3 DNA is TGTGCCTGGAGTGTTGCGGGACCTGAAGCTTTCTTT. The chain couples TRBV30 to TRBJ1-1; weak D call: TRBD1 (5 bases). This CDR3 region has 12 residues. V lost 0 bases to trimming and J lost 6 bases, with 8 bases between them. CDR1 and CDR2 from the germline V gene are GTSNPN and SVGIG (reference sequence).